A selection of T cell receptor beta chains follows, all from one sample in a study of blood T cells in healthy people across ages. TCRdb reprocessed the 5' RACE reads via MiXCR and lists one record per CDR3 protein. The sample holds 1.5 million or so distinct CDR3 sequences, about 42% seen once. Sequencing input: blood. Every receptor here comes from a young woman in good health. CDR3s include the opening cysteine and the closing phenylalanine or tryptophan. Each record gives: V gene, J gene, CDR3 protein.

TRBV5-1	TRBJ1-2	CASSLHRGSGGYTF
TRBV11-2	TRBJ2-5	CASSFGGGRETQYF
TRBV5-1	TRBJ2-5	CASSLAGTATQYF
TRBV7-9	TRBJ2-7	CASSLFGGGVSEQYF
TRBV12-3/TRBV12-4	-	CASSPAWSSGVYNEQYF
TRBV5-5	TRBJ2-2	CASSFGSDTGELFF
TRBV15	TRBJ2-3	CATSRDGAGSTDTQYF
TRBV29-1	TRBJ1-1	CSVKDAEAFF
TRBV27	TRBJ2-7	CASSAAHEQYF
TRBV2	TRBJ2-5	CASSDPLAASYNEQYF
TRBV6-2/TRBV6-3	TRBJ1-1	CASSQGQEAFF
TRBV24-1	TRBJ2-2	CATSDFPGLAGERNTGELFF
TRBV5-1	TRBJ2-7	CASSPRTDRREQYF
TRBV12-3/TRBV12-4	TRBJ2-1	CASTSGGHSYNEQFF
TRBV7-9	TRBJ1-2	CASSLSDYGYTF
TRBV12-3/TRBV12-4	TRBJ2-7	CASRPTGRNEQYF
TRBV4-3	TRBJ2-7	CASRANAGDSKYEQYF
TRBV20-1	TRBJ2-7	CSARGDTYYEQYF
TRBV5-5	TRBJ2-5	CASRVAGVETQYF
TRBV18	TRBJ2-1	CASSPRINNNEQFF
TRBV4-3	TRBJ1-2	CASSQDRQEHYGYTF
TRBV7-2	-	CASSLPGQGAPNIQYF
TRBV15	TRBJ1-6	CAIHPLGSYNSPLHF
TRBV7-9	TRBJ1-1	CASSLGGADRVNTEAFF
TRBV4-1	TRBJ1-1	CASSQDRVWPEAFF
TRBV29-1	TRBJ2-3	CSVASRYTDTQYF
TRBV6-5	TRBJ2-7	CASSYSPGYSYEQYF
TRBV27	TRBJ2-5	CASSLPGLGYNEQYF
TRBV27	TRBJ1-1	CASSSPIGFSTEAFF
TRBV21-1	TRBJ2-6	CASSKRACGNHYSGANVLTF
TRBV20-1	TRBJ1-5	CSARGSPGPTQPQHF
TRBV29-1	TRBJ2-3	CSVGSRGVDTQYF
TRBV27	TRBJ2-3	CASSILAGESTDTQYF
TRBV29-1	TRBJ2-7	CSVEQAGSYEQYF
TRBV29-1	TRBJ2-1	CSVEEPSGISYNEQFF
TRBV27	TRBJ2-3	CASSRQGMGRTSTDTQYF
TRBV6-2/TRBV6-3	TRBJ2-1	CASSYSSGGSSYEQFF
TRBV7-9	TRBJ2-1	CASSPWSGGALDEQFF
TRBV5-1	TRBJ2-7	CASSSTPIGAGGNNEQYF